The present T cell receptor beta chain was sequenced within a study of T cells in localized non-small cell lung cancer. On this clone itself: The antigen is unknown.

The method was immunoSEQ multiplex PCR; TCRdb's version includes in-frame clones alone and lacks a portion of them. The sample lists about 70,000 clones, roughly nine tenths seen once, with 21% in the top ten. Study-wide results and caveats: Of the tissues analyzed, uninvolved adjacent lung showed maximal T cell clonality, greater than tumor. Heterogeneity cannot be ruled out, as sequencing used one tumor region only. A median of approximately 60 of the top 100 tumor clones appeared in adjacent lung, which was paired and uninvolved.

The CDR3 covers 11 residues. The V and J genes are TRBV21-1 and TRBJ1-1. TRBV21-1 constitutes a pseudogene. The sequenced sample was peripheral blood, obtained before any cancer treatment. The origin of this receptor is a male donor at least 60 years old with stage III squamous cell lung carcinoma. In DNA form, the CDR3 reads TGTGCCAGCAAGGACCGTTATGAAGCTTTCTTT. It encodes CASKDRYEAFF.